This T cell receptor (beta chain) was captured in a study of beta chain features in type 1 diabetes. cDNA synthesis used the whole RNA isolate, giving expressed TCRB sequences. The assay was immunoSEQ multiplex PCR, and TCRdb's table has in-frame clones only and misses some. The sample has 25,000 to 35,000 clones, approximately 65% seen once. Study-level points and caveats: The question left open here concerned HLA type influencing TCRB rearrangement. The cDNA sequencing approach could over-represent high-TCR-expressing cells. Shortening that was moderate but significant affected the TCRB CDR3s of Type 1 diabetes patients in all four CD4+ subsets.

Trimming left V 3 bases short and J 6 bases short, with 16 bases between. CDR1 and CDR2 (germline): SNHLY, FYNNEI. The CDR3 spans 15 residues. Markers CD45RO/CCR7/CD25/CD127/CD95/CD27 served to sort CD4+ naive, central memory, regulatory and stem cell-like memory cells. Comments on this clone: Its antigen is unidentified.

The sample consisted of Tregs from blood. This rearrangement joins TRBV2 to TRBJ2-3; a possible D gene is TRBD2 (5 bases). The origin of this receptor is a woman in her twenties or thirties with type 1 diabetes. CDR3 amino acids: CASSEELALSDTQYF. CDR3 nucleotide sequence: TGTGCCAGCAGTGAGGAGCTAGCTTTGTCCGATACGCAGTATTTT.